This T cell receptor (beta chain) was sequenced for a study of regulatory T cells in long-lasting Graves disease. This clonotype was picked up many times. The time point is: newly diagnosed GD, antithyroid drugs for less than 3 months. Isolated PBMC RNA provided the starting material for the TCR library. Trimming removed 5 bases from V and 3 bases from J; junction bases left unmatched: 20. Germline V gene lookup returns CDR1 PRHDT and CDR2 FYEKMQ (reference sequence). The CDR3 covers 19 residues. The authors built TCR beta libraries using iRepertoire HTBI primers and Arm-PCR of CDR3 regions. TCRdb reprocessed the multiplex PCR reads via MiXCR and lists one record per CDR3 protein. The sample lists approximately 350,000 distinct CDR3 sequences; about 12% were seen once. This same sample was also part of a study on T cells in Graves' hyperthyroidism and ophthalmopathy.

The chain employs TRBV13 and TRBJ2-7; 9 nucleotides match TRBD2. Source: peripheral blood mononuclear cells (PBMCs), taken at new diagnosis, from a patient treated with antithyroid drugs. The receptor was derived from a young woman with Graves disease. The DNA of the CDR3 is TGTGCCAGCAGCCGGACCCCCCTAGCGGGAAGATACCTCGGCTACGAGCAGTACTTC. This encodes CASSRTPLAGRYLGYEQYF.